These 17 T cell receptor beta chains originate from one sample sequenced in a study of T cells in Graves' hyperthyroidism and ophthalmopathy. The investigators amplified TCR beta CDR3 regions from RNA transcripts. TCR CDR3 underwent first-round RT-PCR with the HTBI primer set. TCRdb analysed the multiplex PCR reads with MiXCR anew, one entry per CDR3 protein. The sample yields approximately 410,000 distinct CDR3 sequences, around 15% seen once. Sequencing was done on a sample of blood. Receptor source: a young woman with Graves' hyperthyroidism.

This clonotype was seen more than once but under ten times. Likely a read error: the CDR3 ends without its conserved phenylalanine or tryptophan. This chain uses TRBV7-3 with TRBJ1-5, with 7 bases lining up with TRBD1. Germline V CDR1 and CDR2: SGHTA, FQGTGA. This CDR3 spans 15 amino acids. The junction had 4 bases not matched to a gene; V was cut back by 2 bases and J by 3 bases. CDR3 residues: CASSLGQVTNQPQHL. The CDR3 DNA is TGTGCCAGCAGCTTAGGACAGGTTACCAATCAGCCCCAGCATCTT.

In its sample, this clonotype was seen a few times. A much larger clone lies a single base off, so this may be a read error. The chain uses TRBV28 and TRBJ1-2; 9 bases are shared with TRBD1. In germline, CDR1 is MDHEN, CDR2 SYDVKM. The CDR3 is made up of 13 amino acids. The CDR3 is CAGSRTGDFGYTF. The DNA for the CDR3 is TGTGCCGGCAGTCGGACAGGGGACTTTGGCTACACCTTC.

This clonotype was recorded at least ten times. CDR3 sequence: CASGVSSDQAFF. CDR3 nucleotide sequence: TGTGCCAGCGGGGTCAGTAGTGATCAAGCTTTCTTT. This chain links TRBV7-9 with TRBJ1-1; D remains unclear. Trimming cost V 8 bases and J 9 bases, with 16 bases left between them. CDR1 SEHNR and CDR2 FQNEAQ come from the germline V gene (reference sequence). The CDR3 has 12 amino acids.

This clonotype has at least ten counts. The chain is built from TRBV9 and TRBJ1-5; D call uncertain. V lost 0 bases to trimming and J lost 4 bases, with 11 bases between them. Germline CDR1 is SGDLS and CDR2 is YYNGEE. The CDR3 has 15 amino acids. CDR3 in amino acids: CASSVVSRTNQPQHF. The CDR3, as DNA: TGTGCCAGCAGCGTAGTCAGTAGGACGAATCAGCCCCAGCATTTT.

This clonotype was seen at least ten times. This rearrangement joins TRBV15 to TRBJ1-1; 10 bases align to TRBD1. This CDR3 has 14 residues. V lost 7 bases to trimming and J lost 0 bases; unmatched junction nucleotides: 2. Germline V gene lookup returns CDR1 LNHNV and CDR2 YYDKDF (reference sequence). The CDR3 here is CATKGTGVNTEAFF. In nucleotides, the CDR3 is TGTGCCACCAAAGGGACAGGGGTGAACACTGAAGCTTTCTTT.

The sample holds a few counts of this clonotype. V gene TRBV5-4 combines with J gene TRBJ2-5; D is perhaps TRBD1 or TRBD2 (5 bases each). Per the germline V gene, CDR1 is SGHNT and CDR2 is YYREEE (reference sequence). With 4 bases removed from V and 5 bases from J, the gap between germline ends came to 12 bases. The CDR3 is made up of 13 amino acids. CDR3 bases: TGTGCCAGCAGCGGGGGTCCCTCGGAGACCCAGTACTTC. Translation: CASSGGPSETQYF. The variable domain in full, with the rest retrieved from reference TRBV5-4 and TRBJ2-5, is ETGVTQSPTHLIKTRGQQVTLRCSSQSGHNTVSWYQQALGQGPQFIFQYYREEENGRGNFPPRFSGLQFPNYSSELNVNALELDDSALYLCASSGGPSETQYFGPGTRLLVL.

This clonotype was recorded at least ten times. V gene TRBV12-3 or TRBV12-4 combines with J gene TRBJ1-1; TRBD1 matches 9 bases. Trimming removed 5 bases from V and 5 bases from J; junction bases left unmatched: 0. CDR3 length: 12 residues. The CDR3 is CASSGQGTEAFF. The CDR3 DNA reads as TGTGCCAGCAGTGGACAGGGGACTGAAGCTTTCTTT.

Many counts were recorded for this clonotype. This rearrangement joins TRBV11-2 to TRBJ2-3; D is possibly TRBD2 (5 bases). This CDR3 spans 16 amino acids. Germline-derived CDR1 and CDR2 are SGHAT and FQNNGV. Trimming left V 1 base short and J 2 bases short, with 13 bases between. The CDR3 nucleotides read TGTGCCAGCAGCTTAGGTCAAGTGGGAGTCACAGATACGCAGTATTTT. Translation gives CASSLGQVGVTDTQYF.

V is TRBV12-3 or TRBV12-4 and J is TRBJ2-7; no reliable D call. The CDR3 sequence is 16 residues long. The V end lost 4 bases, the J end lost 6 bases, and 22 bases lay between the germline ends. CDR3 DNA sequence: TGTGCCAGCAGTTCGCCTGGACGCTCCGGGCCTAGCGAGCAGTACTTC. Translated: CASSSPGRSGPSEQYF.

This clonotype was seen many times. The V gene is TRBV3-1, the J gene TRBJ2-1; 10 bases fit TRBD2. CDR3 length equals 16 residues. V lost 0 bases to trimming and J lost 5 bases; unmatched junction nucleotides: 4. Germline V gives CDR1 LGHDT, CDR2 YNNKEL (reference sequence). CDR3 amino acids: CASSQERLAGDNEQFF. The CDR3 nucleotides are TGTGCCAGCAGCCAAGAAAGGCTAGCGGGGGACAATGAGCAGTTCTTC.

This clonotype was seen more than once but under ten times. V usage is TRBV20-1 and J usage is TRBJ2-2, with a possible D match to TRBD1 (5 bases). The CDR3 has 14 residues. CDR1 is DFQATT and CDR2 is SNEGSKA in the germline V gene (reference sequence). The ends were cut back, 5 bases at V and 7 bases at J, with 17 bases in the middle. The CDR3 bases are TGCAGTGCTGGTCTGGGCAGGGATAGCGGGGAGCTGTTTTTT. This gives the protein CSAGLGRDSGELFF.

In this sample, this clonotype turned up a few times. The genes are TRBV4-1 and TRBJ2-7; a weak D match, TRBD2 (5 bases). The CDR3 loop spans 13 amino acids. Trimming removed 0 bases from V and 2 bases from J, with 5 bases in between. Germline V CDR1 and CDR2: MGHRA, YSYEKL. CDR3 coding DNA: TGCGCCAGCAGCCAAGAGAGGGCCTACGAGCAGTACTTC. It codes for CASSQERAYEQYF.

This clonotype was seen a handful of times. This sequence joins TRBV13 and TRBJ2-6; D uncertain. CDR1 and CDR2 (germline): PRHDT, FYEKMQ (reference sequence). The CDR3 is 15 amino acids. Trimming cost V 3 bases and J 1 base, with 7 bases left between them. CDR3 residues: CASSFILSGANVLTF. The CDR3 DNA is TGTGCCAGCAGCTTTATTTTATCTGGGGCCAACGTCCTGACTTTC.

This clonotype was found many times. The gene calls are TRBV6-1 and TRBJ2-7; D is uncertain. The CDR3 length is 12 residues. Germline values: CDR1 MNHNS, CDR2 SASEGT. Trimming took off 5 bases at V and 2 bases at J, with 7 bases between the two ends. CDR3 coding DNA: TGTGCCAGCAGTTCACCTACCTACGAGCAGTACTTC. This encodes CASSSPTYEQYF.

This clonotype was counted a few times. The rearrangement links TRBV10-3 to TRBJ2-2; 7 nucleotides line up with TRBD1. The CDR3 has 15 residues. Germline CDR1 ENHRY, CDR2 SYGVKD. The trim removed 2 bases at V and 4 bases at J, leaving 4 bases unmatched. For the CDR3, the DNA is TGTGCCATCAGTGAGCTGACAGGGAGCACCGGGGAGCTGTTTTTT. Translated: CAISELTGSTGELFF.

The CDR3 spells CASSAPPGASYNEQFF. CDR3 sequence (DNA): TGTGCCAGCAGCGCCCCCCCCGGGGCCTCCTACAATGAGCAGTTCTTC. This chain uses TRBV9 with TRBJ2-1; D tentatively fits TRBD1 or TRBD2 (5 bases each). V was trimmed by 3 bases and J by 0 bases, leaving 13 bases between them. The CDR3 contains 16 residues. Germline assignment: CDR1 SGDLS and CDR2 YYNGEE.

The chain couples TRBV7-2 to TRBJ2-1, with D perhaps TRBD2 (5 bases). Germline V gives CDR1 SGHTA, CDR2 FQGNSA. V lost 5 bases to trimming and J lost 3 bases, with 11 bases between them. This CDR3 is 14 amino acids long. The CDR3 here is CASSPEDFYNEQFF. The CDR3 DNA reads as TGTGCCAGCAGCCCCGAGGACTTCTACAATGAGCAGTTCTTC.